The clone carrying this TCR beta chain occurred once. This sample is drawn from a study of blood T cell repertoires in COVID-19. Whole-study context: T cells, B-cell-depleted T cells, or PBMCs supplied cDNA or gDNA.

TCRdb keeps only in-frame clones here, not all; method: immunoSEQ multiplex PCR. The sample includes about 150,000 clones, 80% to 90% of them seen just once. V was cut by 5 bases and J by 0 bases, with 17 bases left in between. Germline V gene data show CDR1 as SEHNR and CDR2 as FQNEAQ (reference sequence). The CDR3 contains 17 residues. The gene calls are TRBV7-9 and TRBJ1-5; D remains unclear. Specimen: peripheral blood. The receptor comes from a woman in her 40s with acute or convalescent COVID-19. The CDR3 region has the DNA TGTGCCAGCAGCATTAGTTCCGGGGTTGGTAGCAATCAGCCCCAGCATTTT. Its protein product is CASSISSGVGSNQPQHF.